These 23 T cell receptor beta chains were all obtained from the same sample, sequenced in a study of blood T cell repertoires in COVID-19. Produced via immunoSEQ multiplex PCR; TCRdb's table is partial and in-frame only. Of roughly 250,000 clones detected, approximately 90% appear once; the ten largest clones hold under 0.95%. The sequenced sample consisted of peripheral blood. These TCRs come from a man aged 30-40 years with acute or convalescent COVID-19.

The J gene is TRBJ1-2, the V gene TRBV19, with TRBD1 matching over 9 bases. There are 15 residues in the CDR3. Trimming cost V 5 bases and J 5 bases; bases outside gene matches: 9. The germline gives CDR1 LNHDA, CDR2 SQIVND (reference sequence). The CDR3 DNA is TGTGCCAGTAGTCTGGACAGGGGTCGAATGTATGGCTACACCTTC. Its translation is CASSLDRGRMYGYTF.

This chain's CDR3 is CASRARTAQETQYF. The CDR3 DNA reads as TGTGCCAGCAGAGCCCGGACAGCACAAGAGACCCAGTACTTC. The chain recombines TRBV6-5 with TRBJ2-5, with D tentatively TRBD1 (6 bases). Trimming stripped 6 bases from V and 2 bases from J, with 13 bases between. The CDR3 length is 14 residues. The germline CDR1 and CDR2 sequences are MNHEY and SVGAGI.

The rearrangement links TRBV10-3 to TRBJ2-3; 12 positions match TRBD2. V was pared by 10 bases and J by 7 bases, with 6 bases of the junction left unmatched. The CDR3 consists of 13 residues. Germline assignment: CDR1 ENHRY and CDR2 SYGVKD. CDR3 sequence: CATWTSGTNTQYF. The DNA of the CDR3 is TGTGCCACCTGGACTAGCGGGACAAATACGCAGTATTTT.

The rearrangement joins TRBV6-4 to TRBJ2-1; 11 bases map to TRBD2. V was clipped by 5 bases and J by 2 bases; unmatched bases: 2. CDR1 and CDR2 from the germline V gene are MRHNA and SNTAGT. This CDR3 comprises 15 residues. The CDR3 protein is CASSPGLAAYNEQFF. Written as DNA, the CDR3 is TGTGCCAGCAGTCCGGGACTAGCGGCCTACAATGAGCAGTTCTTC.

V is TRBV5-1 and J is TRBJ2-3; the match to TRBD2 covers 13 bases. This CDR3 is built from 19 residues. V dropped 0 bases and J dropped 3; count of bases not matched to a gene: 10. The V gene's germline CDR1 is SGHRS and CDR2 YFSETQ. CDR3 loop: CASSLGLAGGRLPTDTQYF. CDR3 coding DNA: TGCGCCAGCAGCTTGGGACTAGCGGGAGGCCGCCTACCAACAGATACGCAGTATTTT.

J is TRBJ2-6 and V is TRBV4-2, with D maybe TRBD2 (6 bases). Germline V gene sequence: CDR1 LGHNA, CDR2 YNFKEQ. CDR3 length: 13 residues. With 8 bases removed from V and 10 bases from J, the gap between germline ends came to 15 bases. The CDR3 sequence is CASRGVEKNVLTF. CDR3 in DNA: TGTGCCAGCCGCGGGGTAGAAAAGAACGTCCTGACTTTC.

A word on this clone: This specimen includes other DNA sequences encoding the same CDR3. V usage is TRBV18 and J usage is TRBJ1-4, with D perhaps TRBD1 (6 bases). Trimming shortened V by 2 bases and J by 5 bases, and 6 bases separated the two germline ends. CDR3 length: 13 amino acids. CDR1 KGHSH and CDR2 LQKENI come from the germline V gene. Written as DNA, the CDR3 is TGTGCCAGCTCACCAGGACAGAATGAAAAACTGTTTTTT. Amino acid sequence: CASSPGQNEKLFF.

This clone was observed a single time. The CDR3 loop reads CASSLGLAEQYF. The CDR3 coding sequence is TGTGCCAGCAGCTTGGGACTAGCGGAACAGTATTTT. This chain connects TRBV5-8 to TRBJ2-3, with TRBD2 identical over 9 bases. From germline, CDR1 is SGHTS and CDR2 YDEGEE. Germline trimming cut 0 bases from V and 12 bases from J; bases unmatched to any gene: 2. The CDR3 covers 12 residues.

The gene calls are TRBV2 and TRBJ1-5, with D uncertain. Germline-derived CDR1 and CDR2 are SNHLY and FYNNEI. The CDR3 loop spans 13 amino acids. The V end was cut by 5 bases, the J end by 6 bases, with 11 bases between. This CDR3 is CASSWTLGQPQHF. CDR3 coding DNA: TGTGCCAGCAGTTGGACTTTGGGTCAGCCCCAGCATTTT.

This rearrangement joins TRBV7-9 to TRBJ2-2, with unresolved D. Germline V gene lookup returns CDR1 SEHNR and CDR2 FQNEAQ (reference sequence). CDR3 length: 13 amino acids. V lost 5 bases and J lost 4, with 8 bases in between. In nucleotides, the CDR3 is TGTGCCAGCAGCCTCGGAGCCACCGGGGAGCTGTTTTTT. This gives the protein CASSLGATGELFF.

The chain employs TRBV27 and TRBJ2-7; TRBD1 might be the D (6 bases). Germline V gene data show CDR1 as MNHEY and CDR2 as SMNVEV (reference sequence). V was pared by 8 bases and J by 0 bases, with 14 bases between. CDR3 length equals 14 residues. This CDR3 is CASGFADSSYEQYF. The CDR3 bases are TGTGCCAGCGGGTTCGCGGACAGCTCCTACGAGCAGTACTTC.

The chain links TRBV19 to TRBJ1-2, with 7 bases aligning to TRBD1. The V segment lost 5 bases and the J segment 7 bases; nucleotides outside the gene matches: 4. The CDR3 is 12 amino acids. The germline V gene encodes CDR1 LNHDA and CDR2 SQIVND (reference sequence). The CDR3 DNA follows: TGTGCCAGTAGTCCAGGGGGTCCTGGCTACACCTTC. Its translation is CASSPGGPGYTF.

The chain uses TRBV7-8 and TRBJ2-5; TRBD2 matches at 16 bases. This CDR3 has 18 residues. The V segment lost 5 bases and the J segment 5 bases; nucleotides outside the gene matches: 11. Germline V gene data show CDR1 as SGHVS and CDR2 as FQNEAQ. The CDR3 region has the DNA TGTGCCAGCAGCGTATGGGGACTAGCGGGGGGGCTAAGGGAGACCCAGTACTTC. It yields the protein CASSVWGLAGGLRETQYF.

J is TRBJ2-1 and V is TRBV24-1; 7 bases agree with TRBD1. The J segment lost 6 bases and the V segment lost 3 bases, leaving 7 bases of the junction unmatched. The CDR3 sequence is 15 residues long. Germline V gives CDR1 KGHDR, CDR2 SFDVKD. The CDR3 sequence is CATSDAKQGSNEQFF. Here the CDR3 DNA reads TGTGCCACCAGTGATGCGAAACAGGGGTCCAATGAGCAGTTCTTC.

This sequence joins TRBV3-1 (or the pseudogene TRBV3-2) and TRBJ1-2; TRBD1 agrees at 9 bases. The CDR3 contains 15 residues. V dropped 7 bases and J dropped 5; count of bases not matched to a gene: 11. Germline-derived CDR1 and CDR2 are LGHDT and YNNKEL (reference sequence). This chain's CDR3 is CASTRGQGSGYGYTF. DNA of the CDR3: TGTGCCAGCACCCGGGGACAGGGTAGCGGGTATGGCTACACCTTC.

The chain joins TRBV12-3 or TRBV12-4 to TRBJ1-2, with D perhaps TRBD1 (6 bases). V was pared by 10 bases and J by 3 bases, with 12 bases between. This CDR3 comprises 12 residues. DNA of the CDR3: TGTGCCACCGGGAGGGGGGACTATGGCTACACCTTC. Translation gives CATGRGDYGYTF.

This clone has just a few counts. CDR3 coding DNA: TGTGCCAGTAGTCCCCGGACAGGCACTGAAGCTTTCTTT. This codes for CASSPRTGTEAFF. The V call is TRBV19, the J call TRBJ1-1, with 7 nucleotides matching TRBD1. The CDR3 loop spans 13 amino acids. The germline CDR1 and CDR2 sequences are LNHDA and SQIVND (reference sequence). The J segment lost 4 bases and the V segment lost 5 bases, leaving 4 bases of the junction unmatched.

The V and J genes are TRBV7-8 and TRBJ2-7, with TRBD1 matching over 7 bases. The CDR3 consists of 13 residues. J gave up 2 bases and V 6 bases, and 4 bases lay outside the gene matches. Per the germline V gene, CDR1 is SGHVS and CDR2 is FQNEAQ. The CDR3 DNA reads TGTGCCAGCAGGAAGCAGGGGGCCTACGAGCAGTACTTC. Amino acid sequence: CASRKQGAYEQYF.

This chain joins TRBV7-8 and TRBJ2-1, with 7 positions matching TRBD2. This CDR3 has 17 amino acids. The J segment lost 5 bases and the V segment lost 2 bases, leaving 12 bases of the junction unmatched. CDR1 is SGHVS, CDR2 FQNEAQ, per germline. CDR3 region: CASSLSPLASGNNEQFF. The CDR3 bases are TGTGCCAGCAGCTTATCTCCATTAGCTAGCGGTAACAATGAGCAGTTCTTC.

J is TRBJ2-3 and V is TRBV18; 9 nucleotides align to TRBD1. The CDR3 contains 15 residues. Germline CDR1 reads KGHSH; CDR2 reads LQKENI. The V gene end was trimmed by 3 bases and the J gene end by 6 bases; junction bases not matched to a gene: 7. The CDR3 sequence is CASSPTGTGSDTQYF. For the CDR3, the DNA is TGTGCCAGCTCACCCACCGGGACAGGGTCCGATACGCAGTATTTT.

The chain carries TRBV18 and TRBJ1-2; D possibly corresponds to TRBD1 (6 bases). The V gene's germline CDR1 is KGHSH and CDR2 LQKENI. This CDR3 has 14 residues. Trimming took 6 bases from V and 2 from J, leaving 13 bases between them. The CDR3: CASSIRQGNYGYTF. The CDR3 DNA sequence: TGTGCCAGCTCCATACGGCAGGGGAACTATGGCTACACCTTC. The complete variable domain, with remaining parts taken from reference TRBV18 and TRBJ1-2, reads NAGVMQNPRHLVRRRGQEARLRCSPMKGHSHVYWYRQLPEEGLKFMVYLQKENIIDESGMPKERFSAEFPKEGPSILRIQQVVRGDSAAYFCASSIRQGNYGYTFGSGTRLTVV.

The rearrangement joins TRBV28 to TRBJ1-2; 7 nucleotides agree with TRBD1. With V trimmed by 5 bases and J by 5 bases, 14 bases remained unmatched. Germline CDR1 and CDR2: MDHEN and SYDVKM. The CDR3 has 16 amino acids. For the CDR3, the DNA is TGTGCCAGCAGTCCTTCGAAGACAGGGCAGTTGTATGGCTACACCTTC. This codes for CASSPSKTGQLYGYTF.

The chain joins TRBV5-1 to TRBJ2-7; D may be TRBD2 (6 bases). The CDR3 sequence is 14 residues long. V was trimmed by 5 bases and J by 2 bases, leaving 14 bases between them. Germline V gives CDR1 SGHRS, CDR2 YFSETQ. This CDR3 reads CASSLTPGAYEQYF. The DNA of the CDR3 is TGCGCCAGCAGTCTGACCCCGGGGGCCTACGAGCAGTACTTC.